Listed below are T cell receptor beta chains from one sample, sequenced in a study of blood T cells in healthy people across ages. One entry per CDR3 protein, called by TCRdb with MiXCR from the 5' RACE reads. The sample has roughly 800,000 distinct CDR3 sequences, 40% to 65% seen once. The sample comprised blood. Every receptor here comes from an older man in good health. Both conserved end residues are part of each CDR3. The D gene is left open where the match is weak. Expanded clones are given a class, and other clones once, few, many or no size at all.

v_call: TRBV4-2; clone_size: few; d_call: .; j_call: TRBJ1-2; cdr3_nt: TGTGCCAGCAGCCAAGGATCCCCCGCGGACTATGGCTACACCTTC; cdr3_aa: CASSQGSPADYGYTF
v_call: TRBV3-1; clone_size: few; d_call: .; j_call: TRBJ1-2; cdr3_nt: TGTGCCAGCAGCCAAGAAACGGGGGGATCTCGTGGCTACACCTTC; cdr3_aa: CASSQETGGSRGYTF
v_call: TRBV10-3; clone_size: once; d_call: .; j_call: TRBJ2-1; cdr3_nt: TGTGCCATCTCGAGAGACAACAATGAGCAGTTCTTC; cdr3_aa: CAISRDNNEQFF
v_call: TRBV6-5; clone_size: .; d_call: .; j_call: TRBJ2-3; cdr3_nt: TGTGCCAGCAACCCGACAGGTACTAGCACAGATACGCAGTATTTT; cdr3_aa: CASNPTGTSTDTQYF
v_call: TRBV20-1; clone_size: .; d_call: .; j_call: TRBJ2-2; cdr3_nt: TGCAGGGGCTTGGCGGTGAACACCGGGGAGCTGTTTTTT; cdr3_aa: CRGLAVNTGELFF
v_call: TRBV5-1; clone_size: .; d_call: TRBD2; j_call: TRBJ2-3; cdr3_nt: TGCGCCAGCAGCGTGACTAGCGGGAGGGGTGCAGATACGCAGTATTTT; cdr3_aa: CASSVTSGRGADTQYF
v_call: TRBV2; clone_size: .; d_call: .; j_call: TRBJ1-5; cdr3_nt: TGTGCCAGCAGGGAGGGTCTGAGCAATCAGCCCCAGCATTTT; cdr3_aa: CASREGLSNQPQHF
v_call: TRBV20-1; clone_size: .; d_call: TRBD2; j_call: TRBJ2-7; cdr3_nt: TGCAGTGCTAGAGATGGCGGGAGCGGCAGATACGAGCAGTACTTC; cdr3_aa: CSARDGGSGRYEQYF
v_call: TRBV10-3; clone_size: few; d_call: .; j_call: TRBJ2-1; cdr3_nt: TGTGCCATCAGTGTGGGGGCCAGTCTCGGTGAGCAGTTCTTC; cdr3_aa: CAISVGASLGEQFF
v_call: TRBV12-3/TRBV12-4; clone_size: .; d_call: .; j_call: TRBJ2-7; cdr3_nt: TGTGCCAAGACGGGACTCCTGACGACCTACGAGCAGTACTTC; cdr3_aa: CAKTGLLTTYEQYF
v_call: TRBV2; clone_size: .; d_call: TRBD2; j_call: TRBJ2-1; cdr3_nt: TGTGCCAGCAGGACTAGCGTTTACAATGAGCAGTTCTTC; cdr3_aa: CASRTSVYNEQFF
v_call: TRBV7-2; clone_size: .; d_call: .; j_call: TRBJ1-5; cdr3_nt: TGTGCCAGCAGCTTGAGGGAGGCACAGCCCCAGCATTTT; cdr3_aa: CASSLREAQPQHF
v_call: TRBV9; clone_size: few; d_call: TRBD2; j_call: TRBJ2-2; cdr3_nt: TGTGCCAGCAGCGCCGGACTAGCGGGAGTAACCGGGGAGCTGTTTTTT; cdr3_aa: CASSAGLAGVTGELFF
v_call: TRBV20-1; clone_size: few; d_call: TRBD2; j_call: TRBJ2-5; cdr3_nt: TGCAGTGCTATCCAGAACCTTGGACTAGCGGGAGGCGGGGAGACCCAGTACTTC; cdr3_aa: CSAIQNLGLAGGGETQYF
v_call: TRBV9; clone_size: few; d_call: .; j_call: TRBJ2-7; cdr3_nt: TGTGCCAGCAGCGCGGCCGGGCCCCTGGCCAACTACGAGCAGTACTTC; cdr3_aa: CASSAAGPLANYEQYF
v_call: TRBV2; clone_size: .; d_call: .; j_call: TRBJ2-5; cdr3_nt: TGTGCCAGCAGTCTCGACAGCTACCAAGAGACCCAGTACTTC; cdr3_aa: CASSLDSYQETQYF
v_call: TRBV3-1; clone_size: few; d_call: .; j_call: TRBJ1-4; cdr3_nt: TGTGCCAGCAGCCAAGGACTATCGGCTGAAAAACTGTTTTTT; cdr3_aa: CASSQGLSAEKLFF
v_call: TRBV6-2/TRBV6-3; clone_size: .; d_call: .; j_call: TRBJ1-2; cdr3_nt: TGTGCCAGCAGTTACTCCATCTCCTCGAACTATGGCTACACCTTC; cdr3_aa: CASSYSISSNYGYTF